Listed below are T cell receptor beta chains from one sample, sequenced in a study of blood T cell repertoires in COVID-19. Libraries were prepared by immunoSEQ multiplex PCR; TCRdb keeps only in-frame clonotypes and omits some of them. The sample includes tens of thousands of clones, around nine tenths of them seen just once. The material sequenced was peripheral blood. The receptors come from a man between 70 and 80 years old with active or convalescent COVID-19. CDR3s include the opening cysteine and the closing phenylalanine or tryptophan. D genes are given only for firm matches. Clone size is stated in some rows and not others, as once, few, many or a class when expanded.

>once|TRBJ2-3|NA|TRBV5-4
CASSLGRQASTDTQYF
TGTGCCAGCAGCTTGGGCAGGCAAGCTAGCACAGATACGCAGTATTTT
>NA|TRBJ1-1|NA|TRBV9
CASSPNRDMNTEAFF
TGTGCCAGCAGCCCAAACAGGGATATGAACACTGAAGCTTTCTTT
>NA|TRBJ2-2|NA|TRBV5-1
CASSSQNTGELFF
TGCGCCAGCAGCTCCCAGAACACCGGGGAGCTGTTTTTT
>NA|TRBJ1-5|TRBD1|TRBV19
CASSPTGSNQPQHF
TGTGCCAGTAGCCCGACAGGGAGCAATCAGCCCCAGCATTTT
>once|TRBJ1-4|TRBD1|TRBV5-8
CASSLVSGRGGSEKLFF
TGTGCCAGCAGCTTGGTATCAGGCCGAGGGGGCAGTGAAAAACTGTTTTTT
>NA|TRBJ1-5|NA|TRBV6-2/TRBV6-3
CASSLTQGSQPQHF
TGTGCCAGCAGCCTCACCCAGGGGTCCCAGCCCCAGCATTTT
>NA|TRBJ2-3|TRBD1|TRBV7-2
CASSTSGTGRADTQYF
TGTGCCAGCAGCACCTCCGGGACAGGGCGCGCAGATACGCAGTATTTT
>NA|TRBJ1-2|NA|TRBV5-4
CASSSGAYSNYGYTF
TGTGCCAGCAGCTCAGGGGCCTACTCTAACTATGGCTACACCTTC
>NA|TRBJ1-1|NA|TRBV7-2
CASSLNQGLEAFF
TGTGCCAGCAGCCTAAATCAGGGCTTAGAAGCTTTCTTT
>NA|TRBJ1-2|TRBD1|TRBV29-1
CSAGQGLDGYTF
TGCAGCGCAGGACAGGGGTTGGATGGCTACACCTTC
>NA|TRBJ1-1|NA|TRBV6-5
CASSTTWTEAFF
TGTGCCAGCAGTACTACCTGGACTGAAGCTTTCTTT
>NA|TRBJ1-5|TRBD1|TRBV30
CAWSSTGDQPQHF
TGTGCCTGGAGTTCGACAGGGGATCAGCCCCAGCATTTT
>few|TRBJ1-2|NA|TRBV4-3
CASSQEAWQGYGYTF
TGCGCCAGCAGCCAAGAGGCATGGCAGGGCTATGGCTACACCTTC
>NA|TRBJ2-5|NA|TRBV15
CATSSSLAETQYF
TGTGCCACCAGCAGTTCGCTAGCGGAGACCCAGTACTTC
>NA|TRBJ1-5|NA|TRBV4-2
CASSQAGGASQPQHF
TGTGCCAGCAGCCAGGCGGGGGGGGCGAGTCAGCCCCAGCATTTT
>few|TRBJ1-5|TRBD1|TRBV10-3
CAISESTGGAQPQHF
TGTGCCATCAGTGAGTCGACAGGGGGGGCTCAGCCCCAGCATTTT
>NA|TRBJ2-4|NA|TRBV6-4
CASSEVLGNIQYF
TGTGCCAGCAGTGAGGTGCTCGGGAACATTCAGTACTTC
>NA|TRBJ2-1|TRBD1|TRBV3-1/TRBV3-2
CASSRPTGGYYNEQFF
TGTGCCAGCAGCCGGCCGACAGGGGGCTATTACAATGAGCAGTTCTTC
>NA|TRBJ2-1|NA|TRBV7-2
CASSLGRTSYNEQFF
TGTGCCAGCAGCTTGGGCAGGACAAGCTACAATGAGCAGTTCTTC
>NA|TRBJ1-2|NA|TRBV19
CASSISAGNNYGYTF
TGTGCCAGTAGTATTTCGGCGGGTAATAACTATGGCTACACCTTC
>once|TRBJ1-2|NA|TRBV12-3/TRBV12-4
CASTLGVGGGYTF
TGTGCCAGCACTCTAGGGGTCGGTGGTGGCTACACCTTC
>NA|TRBJ2-3|TRBD2|TRBV28
CASSREGAADTQYF
TGTGCCAGCAGTCGGGAGGGAGCGGCAGATACGCAGTATTTT
>NA|TRBJ2-7|TRBD2|TRBV6-5
CASTGRGGIYEQYF
TGTGCCAGCACCGGACGCGGGGGGATCTACGAGCAGTACTTC
>NA|TRBJ1-2|NA|TRBV15
CATSRDQGGYTF
TGTGCCACCAGCAGAGACCAGGGCGGCTACACCTTC
>few|TRBJ2-7|NA|TRBV19
CASSISVSSYEQYF
TGTGCCAGTAGTATTTCGGTTAGCTCCTACGAGCAGTACTTC
>NA|TRBJ1-5|NA|TRBV15
CATSRGNPGKPQHF
TGTGCCACCAGCAGAGGGAATCCAGGGAAGCCCCAGCATTTT
>NA|TRBJ2-1|TRBD2|TRBV18
CASLGLAGRSYNEQFF
TGTGCCAGCCTAGGACTAGCGGGCCGATCCTACAATGAGCAGTTCTTC
>NA|TRBJ1-4|TRBD1|TRBV27
CASSQGAMTEKLFF
TGTGCCAGCAGCCAGGGGGCAATGACCGAAAAACTGTTTTTT
>NA|TRBJ2-3|TRBD2|TRBV18
CASSPPRLAGADTQYF
TGTGCCAGCTCACCACCGAGACTAGCGGGGGCAGATACGCAGTATTTT
>NA|TRBJ2-3|TRBD1|TRBV6-6
CASKGASADTQYF
TGTGCCAGCAAGGGGGCGAGCGCAGATACGCAGTATTTT
>NA|TRBJ1-2|NA|TRBV12-3/TRBV12-4
CASSLAGSRGYTF
TGTGCCAGCAGTTTAGCGGGCAGCCGTGGCTACACCTTC
>few|TRBJ2-7|TRBD1|TRBV10-3
CAISERGHDEQYF
TGTGCCATCAGTGAGAGGGGGCACGACGAGCAGTACTTC
>NA|TRBJ1-6|NA|TRBV9
CASSVRTADSPLHF
TGTGCCAGCAGCGTCCGGACAGCGGATAGTCCCCTCCACTTT
>NA|TRBJ2-7|NA|TRBV28
CASSIPGGSYEQYF
TGTGCCAGCAGTATTCCAGGGGGGTCCTACGAGCAGTACTTC
>NA|TRBJ2-1|NA|TRBV7-2
CASSLVFGGSIQFF
TGTGCCAGCAGCTTAGTCTTTGGCGGATCCATACAGTTCTTC
>NA|TRBJ2-5|NA|TRBV12-3/TRBV12-4
CASSFGGEETQYF
TGTGCCAGCAGTTTTGGAGGGGAGGAGACCCAGTACTTC
>NA|TRBJ1-4|NA|TRBV5-1
CASSLAGDNEKLFF
TGCGCCAGCAGCTTGGCAGGCGATAATGAAAAACTGTTTTTT
>NA|TRBJ2-7|NA|TRBV6-5
CAIYSGGYEQYF
TGTGCCATCTACTCCGGGGGCTACGAGCAGTACTTC
>NA|TRBJ2-5|NA|TRBV10-1
CASSEGGSRETQYF
TGCGCCAGCAGTGAGGGAGGGTCCAGAGAGACCCAGTACTTC
>NA|TRBJ1-1|NA|TRBV7-9
CASVITGGNTEAFF
TGTGCCAGCGTAATAACGGGGGGGAACACTGAAGCTTTCTTT